The following is a T cell receptor (beta chain) sequence with its context. Germline V gene sequence: CDR1 MDHEN, CDR2 SYDVKM. The CDR3 is 16 residues long. V was shortened by 6 bases and J by 5 bases, with 22 bases between the two germline ends. The record originates from a study of cytomegalovirus exposure and HLA in healthy donors. The study ran its PCR with 60 Vbeta and 13 Jbeta primers. Repertoires were generated with immunoSEQ multiplex PCR, while TCRdb's copy carries only in-frame clones and drops some. The sample yields about 170,000 clones, around four fifths seen once. The chain is built from TRBV28 and TRBJ1-2; possible D gene TRBD1, 6 bases. The source is a woman in her forties or fifties in good health and CMV-seropositive. The sequencing input was PBMCs. CDR3 bases: TGTGCCAGCAGGGGGGGCGGGGAGGGCGACCTATATGGCTACACCTTC. This gives the protein CASRGGGEGDLYGYTF.